This T cell receptor (beta chain) was recorded in a study of a mutant IDH1 vaccine in newly diagnosed glioma. The V gene's germline CDR1 is LNHDA and CDR2 SQIVND (reference sequence). V trimming: 10 bases; J trimming: 8 bases; junction bases outside the gene matches: 7. The CDR3 totals 11 residues. TCRdb's table, derived via immunoSEQ multiplex PCR, lists solely in-frame clones and lacks some. The table has over 45,000 clones, over 70% seen once; the top ten hold 5.3%. Indicated time point: week 47, end of study. Every vaccine dose comprised 300 ug of mutant IDH1 20-mer peptide plus topical imiquimod. Turning to this clone: Its antigen is not identified.

Source: PBMCs, taken from a glioma patient whose treatment included an IDH1 peptide vaccine. J is TRBJ1-2 and V is TRBV19; 7 bases align to TRBD1. The sequence was obtained from a man aged 45 to 65 with glioma. CDR3 sequence (DNA): TGTGCCACTACAGGGGTGCGGGGCTACACCTTC. Protein product: CATTGVRGYTF.